The text below deals with one TCR beta chain. The antigen is not known. The sample originates from a study of T cells in Graves' hyperthyroidism and ophthalmopathy. Study results and limitations: From stable hyperthyroidism, ophthalmopathy was separated by a 13 V-J model.

Germline V gene lookup returns CDR1 MDHEN and CDR2 SYDVKM. This CDR3 is 16 amino acids long. V was shortened by 5 bases and J by 3 bases, with 17 bases between the two germline ends. PBMCs were derived from 10 ml fresh peripheral blood. RNA transcripts were the template for amplifying TCR beta CDR3 regions. First-round RT-PCR with HTBI primers amplified the TCR CDR3 region. TCRdb reanalysed the multiplex PCR reads using MiXCR and keeps one entry per CDR3 protein. Here the sample spans about 290,000 distinct CDR3 sequences, around a sixth being singletons. The rearrangement uses TRBV28 and TRBJ1-5; a weak D match, TRBD1 (5 bases). Sequencing was done on a sample of blood. This clonotype originated in a young man with Graves' hyperthyroidism. CDR3 nucleotides: TGTGCCAGCAGTCCTCAGGGAAAGGGAAACAATCAGCCCCAGCATTTT. Translation: CASSPQGKGNNQPQHF.